This is a list of T cell receptor beta chains from one sample in a study of cytomegalovirus exposure and HLA in healthy donors. Clones were sequenced by immunoSEQ multiplex PCR, and TCRdb holds only the in-frame ones, with some missing. The profile shows roughly 120,000 clones, roughly 82% of them singletons. The material sequenced was PBMCs. These receptors were obtained from a man younger than 35 in good health and CMV-seronegative. Each CDR3 is given with its conserved first and last residue. Fields, in order: CDR3 DNA, CDR3 protein, D gene, J gene, clone size, V gene. The D gene is left open where the match is weak. Only part of the rows carry a size: once, few, many, or a class if the clone is expanded.

CDR3 DNA: TGTGCCAGCAGCTGGGAGTCGAACACTGAAGCTTTCTTT
CDR3 protein: CASSWESNTEAFF
D gene: .
J gene: TRBJ1-1
clone size: .
V gene: TRBV5-4

CDR3 DNA: TGTGCCAGCAGCTTAGGTTCAGGCATTGTGCAAGAGACCCAGTACTTC
CDR3 protein: CASSLGSGIVQETQYF
D gene: .
J gene: TRBJ2-5
clone size: .
V gene: TRBV7-9

CDR3 DNA: TGTGCCAGTAGTTCCGCAGGGGGCCGAAATGAGCAGTTCTTC
CDR3 protein: CASSSAGGRNEQFF
D gene: TRBD1
J gene: TRBJ2-1
clone size: .
V gene: TRBV19

CDR3 DNA: TGTGCCAGCAGGACTCCCTCGGGGGTTAGCTATGGCTACACCTTC
CDR3 protein: CASRTPSGVSYGYTF
D gene: .
J gene: TRBJ1-2
clone size: .
V gene: TRBV6-1

CDR3 DNA: TGTGCCAGCAGCTTGGAGGCAGGGATGTCCTACGAGCAGTACTTC
CDR3 protein: CASSLEAGMSYEQYF
D gene: .
J gene: TRBJ2-7
clone size: .
V gene: TRBV5-4

CDR3 DNA: TGTGCCAGCAGGGTAATAGACAGGGAGAAGACCCAGTACTTC
CDR3 protein: CASRVIDREKTQYF
D gene: TRBD1
J gene: TRBJ2-5
clone size: .
V gene: TRBV2

CDR3 DNA: TGCGCCAGCAGCTTGGGGGGACAGGGGTTTTCCTACGAGCAGTACTTC
CDR3 protein: CASSLGGQGFSYEQYF
D gene: TRBD1
J gene: TRBJ2-7
clone size: .
V gene: TRBV5-1

CDR3 DNA: TGTGCCAGCAGCGGAACTGAGGGCTACGAGCAGTACTTC
CDR3 protein: CASSGTEGYEQYF
D gene: .
J gene: TRBJ2-7
clone size: .
V gene: TRBV7-8

CDR3 DNA: TGTGCCAGCAGCTCGGACAGGGGCCCAGATACGCAGTATTTT
CDR3 protein: CASSSDRGPDTQYF
D gene: TRBD1
J gene: TRBJ2-3
clone size: .
V gene: TRBV11-2

CDR3 DNA: TGTGCCAGCAGTTACGACAATTCAATGAACACTGAAGCTTTCTTT
CDR3 protein: CASSYDNSMNTEAFF
D gene: .
J gene: TRBJ1-1
clone size: .
V gene: TRBV6-5

CDR3 DNA: TGCGCCAGCCGACAGGGGGGTGAAGATACGCAGTATTTT
CDR3 protein: CASRQGGEDTQYF
D gene: TRBD1
J gene: TRBJ2-3
clone size: .
V gene: TRBV10-1

CDR3 DNA: TGTGCCAGCAGTGAAGACAGGGCGACGGAGACCCAGTACTTC
CDR3 protein: CASSEDRATETQYF
D gene: .
J gene: TRBJ2-5
clone size: .
V gene: TRBV6-1

CDR3 DNA: TGCGCCAGCAGTGAGTCGACTGCTGGGACTCCACGGTTCTTC
CDR3 protein: CASSESTAGTPRFF
D gene: .
J gene: TRBJ2-1
clone size: .
V gene: TRBV10-1

CDR3 DNA: TGTGCCAGCAGTCTGGGAGGGGCGGGCTACGAGCAGTACTTC
CDR3 protein: CASSLGGAGYEQYF
D gene: TRBD2
J gene: TRBJ2-7
clone size: .
V gene: TRBV5-4

CDR3 DNA: TGTGCCAGCAGCTTTAGCGGGCTGTACAATGAGCAGTTCTTC
CDR3 protein: CASSFSGLYNEQFF
D gene: TRBD2
J gene: TRBJ2-1
clone size: .
V gene: TRBV7-6

CDR3 DNA: TGTGCCAGTAGTATGGGGGCAGGGGTAGGCAATCAGCCCCAGCATTTT
CDR3 protein: CASSMGAGVGNQPQHF
D gene: .
J gene: TRBJ1-5
clone size: once
V gene: TRBV19

CDR3 DNA: TGTGCCAGCAGCACAGGGGATTATAGCAATCAGCCCCAGCATTTT
CDR3 protein: CASSTGDYSNQPQHF
D gene: TRBD1
J gene: TRBJ1-5
clone size: .
V gene: TRBV6-6

CDR3 DNA: TGTGCCAGCAGCAACCGACAGGTTAGCTACGAGCAGTACTTC
CDR3 protein: CASSNRQVSYEQYF
D gene: .
J gene: TRBJ2-7
clone size: .
V gene: TRBV7-2

CDR3 DNA: TGTGCCAGCGGCGGGGGGAGGATTAGTTATGGCTACACCTTC
CDR3 protein: CASGGGRISYGYTF
D gene: .
J gene: TRBJ1-2
clone size: few
V gene: TRBV2

CDR3 DNA: TGTGCCAACAAGACTAGCGGAATCCACAACTACGAGCAGTACTTC
CDR3 protein: CANKTSGIHNYEQYF
D gene: TRBD2
J gene: TRBJ2-7
clone size: .
V gene: TRBV27

CDR3 DNA: TGTGCCAGCAGCGAGACTAGCGGGTGGACCTACGAGCAGTACTTC
CDR3 protein: CASSETSGWTYEQYF
D gene: TRBD2
J gene: TRBJ2-7
clone size: .
V gene: TRBV6-6

CDR3 DNA: TGTGCCAGCAGTGACGTGGGAGCGGGGGCTGTAGGAACTGAAGCTTTCTTT
CDR3 protein: CASSDVGAGAVGTEAFF
D gene: .
J gene: TRBJ1-1
clone size: .
V gene: TRBV2

CDR3 DNA: TGTGCCAGCAGCCCCGGACAGGGGGGTCGCTACGAGCAGTACTTC
CDR3 protein: CASSPGQGGRYEQYF
D gene: TRBD1
J gene: TRBJ2-7
clone size: .
V gene: TRBV7-9

CDR3 DNA: TGTGCCAGCGGAGGCGGGGGCACTGAAGCTTTCTTT
CDR3 protein: CASGGGGTEAFF
D gene: .
J gene: TRBJ1-1
clone size: .
V gene: TRBV5-4

CDR3 DNA: TGTGCCAGCAGCCCTACACGGGAGAGTGCCAAAAACATTCAGTACTTC
CDR3 protein: CASSPTRESAKNIQYF
D gene: .
J gene: TRBJ2-4
clone size: once
V gene: TRBV7-9

CDR3 DNA: TGTGCCAGCAGCTTGGCGGCGGGAGGGTTGCACGAGCAGTACTTC
CDR3 protein: CASSLAAGGLHEQYF
D gene: TRBD2
J gene: TRBJ2-7
clone size: once
V gene: TRBV5-6

CDR3 DNA: TGTGCCAGCAGTATCAGGGAGCAGTACTTC
CDR3 protein: CASSIREQYF
D gene: .
J gene: TRBJ2-7
clone size: .
V gene: TRBV7-4

CDR3 DNA: TGTGCCAGCAGTGCAGGGGGCACTGAAGCTTTCTTT
CDR3 protein: CASSAGGTEAFF
D gene: TRBD1
J gene: TRBJ1-1
clone size: .
V gene: TRBV6-4

CDR3 DNA: TGTGCCAGCAGTTACTCGCAGGACTACGAGCAGTACTTC
CDR3 protein: CASSYSQDYEQYF
D gene: .
J gene: TRBJ2-7
clone size: once
V gene: TRBV6-6

CDR3 DNA: TGTGCCAGTAGGACTGATAAAACAGATACGCAGTATTTT
CDR3 protein: CASRTDKTDTQYF
D gene: .
J gene: TRBJ2-3
clone size: .
V gene: TRBV10-3

CDR3 DNA: TGTGCCAGCAGCTTGGGAGACAGGGGTACTGAAGCTTTCTTT
CDR3 protein: CASSLGDRGTEAFF
D gene: TRBD1
J gene: TRBJ1-1
clone size: .
V gene: TRBV5-5

CDR3 DNA: TGTGCCAGCAGTCCGCGTGAGAGGGCCGGGGAGCTGTTTTTT
CDR3 protein: CASSPRERAGELFF
D gene: .
J gene: TRBJ2-2
clone size: .
V gene: TRBV6-1

CDR3 DNA: TGTGCCAGCAGCTTAGCGTCGAGGAGAGCTTTCTTT
CDR3 protein: CASSLASRRAFF
D gene: .
J gene: TRBJ1-1
clone size: .
V gene: TRBV7-2

CDR3 DNA: TGTGCCAGTAGTCAAGCGGGACCTCCTTACGAGCAGTACTTC
CDR3 protein: CASSQAGPPYEQYF
D gene: TRBD2
J gene: TRBJ2-7
clone size: .
V gene: TRBV19

CDR3 DNA: TGTGCCAGCAGTGAAGTTGGAGGGTGGGGGACCCAGTACTTC
CDR3 protein: CASSEVGGWGTQYF
D gene: .
J gene: TRBJ2-5
clone size: .
V gene: TRBV6-1

CDR3 DNA: TGTGCCAGCCAGACTAGCGGAGGCACCTACGAGCAGTACTTC
CDR3 protein: CASQTSGGTYEQYF
D gene: TRBD2
J gene: TRBJ2-7
clone size: .
V gene: TRBV27

CDR3 DNA: TGTGCCAGCAGTCCCCATATCTCAGGGGGCGAACAGCCCCAGCATTTT
CDR3 protein: CASSPHISGGEQPQHF
D gene: TRBD1
J gene: TRBJ1-5
clone size: .
V gene: TRBV28

CDR3 DNA: TGTGCCAGCAGCCTGGGGAGAGGGAGGGAAGGCAATCAGCCCCAGCATTTT
CDR3 protein: CASSLGRGREGNQPQHF
D gene: .
J gene: TRBJ1-5
clone size: .
V gene: TRBV13

CDR3 DNA: TGTGGGTTAAGAGTAGCGGGAGTGAACACCGGGGAGCTGTTTTTT
CDR3 protein: CGLRVAGVNTGELFF
D gene: TRBD2
J gene: TRBJ2-2
clone size: .
V gene: TRBV30

CDR3 DNA: TGCGCCAGCAGCTTGACGGGGGGCAACAGCTATGGCTACACCTTC
CDR3 protein: CASSLTGGNSYGYTF
D gene: .
J gene: TRBJ1-2
clone size: .
V gene: TRBV5-1

CDR3 DNA: TGTGCCAGCACCAGGTGGGGGGGGTACACTGAAGCTTTCTTT
CDR3 protein: CASTRWGGYTEAFF
D gene: .
J gene: TRBJ1-1
clone size: .
V gene: TRBV2

CDR3 DNA: TGTGCCAGCAGCCGATACACGGGTGGAAACACCATATATTTT
CDR3 protein: CASSRYTGGNTIYF
D gene: .
J gene: TRBJ1-3
clone size: .
V gene: TRBV6-5

CDR3 DNA: TGTGCCACCAGCGGTTACAGGGAGGAAAAACTGTTTTTT
CDR3 protein: CATSGYREEKLFF
D gene: .
J gene: TRBJ1-4
clone size: once
V gene: TRBV15

CDR3 DNA: TGTGCCAGCAATGACAGGGGGCTGTACTATGGCTACACCTTC
CDR3 protein: CASNDRGLYYGYTF
D gene: TRBD1
J gene: TRBJ1-2
clone size: once
V gene: TRBV6-6

CDR3 DNA: TGTGCCAGCACTCCGGGACAGGGAAGGACTAATGAAAAACTGTTTTTT
CDR3 protein: CASTPGQGRTNEKLFF
D gene: TRBD1
J gene: TRBJ1-4
clone size: .
V gene: TRBV9

CDR3 DNA: TGTGCCAGCAGTCCTCGGGGGGCCCATGGCTACACCTTC
CDR3 protein: CASSPRGAHGYTF
D gene: .
J gene: TRBJ1-2
clone size: .
V gene: TRBV6-6

CDR3 DNA: TGTGCCAGCAGCTTCAGGGGGCAGGGGTCTTTCTTT
CDR3 protein: CASSFRGQGSFF
D gene: TRBD1
J gene: TRBJ1-1
clone size: .
V gene: TRBV13

CDR3 DNA: TGTGCCAGCTCAGGTCAGGGGGCACAAGAGACCCAGTACTTC
CDR3 protein: CASSGQGAQETQYF
D gene: TRBD1
J gene: TRBJ2-5
clone size: .
V gene: TRBV18

CDR3 DNA: TGTGCCAGCAGCCCGGACAGGCCCTACAATGAGCAGTTCTTC
CDR3 protein: CASSPDRPYNEQFF
D gene: TRBD1
J gene: TRBJ2-1
clone size: .
V gene: TRBV11-2

CDR3 DNA: TGTGCCAGCTCACCACCGAGTCGGAGCACCGGGGAGCTGTTTTTT
CDR3 protein: CASSPPSRSTGELFF
D gene: .
J gene: TRBJ2-2
clone size: .
V gene: TRBV18

CDR3 DNA: TGCGCCAGCAGCTTGGGGGCCACTGAAGCTTTCTTT
CDR3 protein: CASSLGATEAFF
D gene: .
J gene: TRBJ1-1
clone size: .
V gene: TRBV5-1

CDR3 DNA: TGTGCCAGCAGCCAAGGAACAGGGTGGAAGTACTTC
CDR3 protein: CASSQGTGWKYF
D gene: .
J gene: TRBJ2-7
clone size: .
V gene: TRBV6-5

CDR3 DNA: TGTGCCTGGACGGACACCCATAATTCACCCCTCCACTTT
CDR3 protein: CAWTDTHNSPLHF
D gene: .
J gene: TRBJ1-6
clone size: few
V gene: TRBV30

CDR3 DNA: TGTGCCAGTGGGACTCTTGGAAACACCATATATTTT
CDR3 protein: CASGTLGNTIYF
D gene: .
J gene: TRBJ1-3
clone size: .
V gene: TRBV19